The 7 T cell receptor beta chains listed next were all sequenced from one sample in a study of T-cell reconstitution after alpha-beta-depleted transplantation in children. Researchers prepared the TCRbeta library using unique molecular identifiers, the study reports. MiXCR was run by TCRdb on the PCR reads, yielding one entry per CDR3 protein. The sample records roughly 500,000 distinct CDR3 sequences, around 12% being singletons. The specimen comprised PBMCs from the stem cell graft donor, sampled from the stem cell graft. These receptor sequences come from a human donor who donated a stem cell graft to a child with combined immunodeficiency.

This clonotype showed up many times. The rearrangement joins TRBV24-1 to TRBJ2-3; 9 bases align to TRBD2. The CDR3 is 17 amino acids. J was trimmed by 4 bases and V by 5 bases; bases with no gene match: 12. Germline V gene lookup returns CDR1 KGHDR and CDR2 SFDVKD. In DNA form, the CDR3 reads TGTGCCACCAGTGCTCCCCTGTTAGCGGGAGCGTCAGATACGCAGTATTTT. It specifies CATSAPLLAGASDTQYF.

The V call is TRBV20-1, the J call TRBJ2-2; the D call may be TRBD1 or TRBD2 (5 bases each). There are 12 residues in the CDR3. CDR1 and CDR2 (germline): DFQATT, SNEGSKA (reference sequence). V shed 3 bases and J shed 7 bases, with 9 bases lying between them. CDR3 residues: CSASHGGGELFF. CDR3 sequence (DNA): TGCAGTGCTAGTCATGGGGGCGGGGAGCTGTTTTTT.

This clonotype was seen a handful of times. V is TRBV4-3 and J is TRBJ1-5; D is ambiguous. The CDR3 is 15 residues long. Per the germline V gene, CDR1 is LGHNA and CDR2 is YSLEER. The V and J ends lost 0 bases and 6 bases respectively, with 12 bases between them. The CDR3 region is CASSQDLGILQPQHF. The CDR3 DNA follows: TGCGCCAGCAGCCAAGATCTAGGAATCCTTCAGCCCCAGCATTTT.

This clonotype was seen many times. In DNA, the CDR3 is TGTGCCAGCAGTTCTGTTGGTGAGACCCAGTACTTC. Translated: CASSSVGETQYF. The gene calls are TRBV6-5 and TRBJ2-5; D ambiguous. V lost 4 bases to trimming and J lost 5 bases, with 8 bases between them. Germline assignment: CDR1 MNHEY and CDR2 SVGAGI. The CDR3 is made up of 12 amino acids.

This clonotype was counted between two and nine times. The rearrangement joins TRBV12-3 or TRBV12-4 to TRBJ2-1; the D gene is possibly TRBD1 (6 bases). V lost 4 bases to trimming and J lost 6 bases, with 10 bases between them. This CDR3 has 13 residues. This CDR3 is CASSWQGLNEQFF. The DNA for the CDR3 is TGTGCCAGCAGTTGGCAGGGGCTCAATGAGCAGTTCTTC.

J is TRBJ1-3 and V is TRBV2; 9 bases match TRBD1. CDR3 length: 13 amino acids. Unmatched junction bases numbered 5, after V lost 8 bases and J lost 6 bases. Per germline, CDR1 SNHLY and CDR2 FYNNEI. This CDR3 is CASGGQGTNTIYF. The CDR3 DNA sequence: TGTGCCAGCGGAGGACAGGGGACAAACACCATATATTTT. Combining the CDR3 with reference TRBV2 and TRBJ1-3 gives the whole variable domain EPEVTQTPSHQVTQMGQEVILRCVPISNHLYFYWYRQILGQKVEFLVSFYNNEISEKSEIFDDQFSVERPDGSNFTLKIRSTKLEDSAMYFCASGGQGTNTIYFGEGSWLTVV.

This sequence joins TRBV28 and TRBJ1-4; 8 bases line up with TRBD1. This CDR3 spans 14 amino acids. From germline, CDR1 is MDHEN and CDR2 SYDVKM. With 2 bases clipped from V and 7 bases from J, the junction kept 3 bases outside the gene matches. The CDR3: CASSLRTGIEKLFF. CDR3 DNA sequence: TGTGCCAGCAGTTTAAGGACAGGGATTGAAAAACTGTTTTTT.